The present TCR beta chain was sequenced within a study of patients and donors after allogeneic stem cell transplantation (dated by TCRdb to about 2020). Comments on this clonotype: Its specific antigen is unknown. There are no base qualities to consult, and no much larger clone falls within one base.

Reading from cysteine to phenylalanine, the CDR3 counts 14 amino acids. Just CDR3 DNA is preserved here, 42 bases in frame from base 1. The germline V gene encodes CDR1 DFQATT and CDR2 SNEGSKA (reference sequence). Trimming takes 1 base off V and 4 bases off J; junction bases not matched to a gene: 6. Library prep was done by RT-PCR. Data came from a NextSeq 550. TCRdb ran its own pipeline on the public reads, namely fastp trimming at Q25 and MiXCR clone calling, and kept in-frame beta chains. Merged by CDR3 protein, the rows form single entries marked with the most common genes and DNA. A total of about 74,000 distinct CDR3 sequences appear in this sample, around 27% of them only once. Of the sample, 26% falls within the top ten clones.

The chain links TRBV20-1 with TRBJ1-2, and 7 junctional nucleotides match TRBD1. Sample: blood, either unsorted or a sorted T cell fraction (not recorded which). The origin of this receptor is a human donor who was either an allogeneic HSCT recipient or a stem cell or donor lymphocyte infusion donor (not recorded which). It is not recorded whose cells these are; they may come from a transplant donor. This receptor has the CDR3 CSARVQDRIYGYTF. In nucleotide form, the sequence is TGCAGTGCTAGAGTCCAGGACAGGATCTATGGCTACACCTTC.